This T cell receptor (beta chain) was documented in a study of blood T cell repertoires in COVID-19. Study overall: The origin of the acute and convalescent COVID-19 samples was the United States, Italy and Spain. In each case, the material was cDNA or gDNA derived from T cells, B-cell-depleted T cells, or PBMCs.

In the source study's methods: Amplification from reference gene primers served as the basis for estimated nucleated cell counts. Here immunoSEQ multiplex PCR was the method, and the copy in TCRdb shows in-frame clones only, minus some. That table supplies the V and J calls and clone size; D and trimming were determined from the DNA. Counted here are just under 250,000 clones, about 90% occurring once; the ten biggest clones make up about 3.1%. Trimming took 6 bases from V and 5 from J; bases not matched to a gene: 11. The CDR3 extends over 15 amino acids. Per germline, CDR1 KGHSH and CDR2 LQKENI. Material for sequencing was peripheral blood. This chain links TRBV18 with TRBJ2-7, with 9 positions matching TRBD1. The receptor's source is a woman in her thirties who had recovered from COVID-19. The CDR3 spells CASSSRTGVSDEQYF. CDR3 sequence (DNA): TGTGCCAGCTCGTCAAGGACAGGGGTATCGGACGAGCAGTACTTC. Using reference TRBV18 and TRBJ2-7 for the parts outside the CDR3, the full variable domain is NAGVMQNPRHLVRRRGQEARLRCSPMKGHSHVYWYRQLPEEGLKFMVYLQKENIIDESGMPKERFSAEFPKEGPSILRIQQVVRGDSAAYFCASSSRTGVSDEQYFGPGTRLTVT.